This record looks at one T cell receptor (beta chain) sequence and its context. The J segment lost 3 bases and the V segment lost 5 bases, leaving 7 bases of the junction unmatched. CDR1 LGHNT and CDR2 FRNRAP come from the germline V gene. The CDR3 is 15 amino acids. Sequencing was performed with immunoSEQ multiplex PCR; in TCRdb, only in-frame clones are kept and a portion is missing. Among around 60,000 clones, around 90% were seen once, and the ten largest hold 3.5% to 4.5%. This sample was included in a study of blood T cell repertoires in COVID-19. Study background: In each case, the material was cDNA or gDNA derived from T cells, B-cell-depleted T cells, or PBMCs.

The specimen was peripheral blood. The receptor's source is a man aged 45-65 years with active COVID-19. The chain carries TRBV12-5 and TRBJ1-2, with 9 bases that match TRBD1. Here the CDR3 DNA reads TGTGCTAGTGGTCACCGGGACAGGGCGGACTATGGCTACACCTTC. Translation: CASGHRDRADYGYTF.